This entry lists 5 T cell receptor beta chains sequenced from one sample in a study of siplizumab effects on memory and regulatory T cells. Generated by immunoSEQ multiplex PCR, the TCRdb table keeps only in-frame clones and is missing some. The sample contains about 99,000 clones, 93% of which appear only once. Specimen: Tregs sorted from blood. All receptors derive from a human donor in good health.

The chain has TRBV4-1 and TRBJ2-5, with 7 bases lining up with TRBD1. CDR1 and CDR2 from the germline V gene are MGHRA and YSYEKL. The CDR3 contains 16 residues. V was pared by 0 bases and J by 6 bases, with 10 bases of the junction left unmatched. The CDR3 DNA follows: TGCGCCAGCAGCCAAGATAGGCGACAGGGTATGAAGACCCAGTACTTC. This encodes CASSQDRRQGMKTQYF.

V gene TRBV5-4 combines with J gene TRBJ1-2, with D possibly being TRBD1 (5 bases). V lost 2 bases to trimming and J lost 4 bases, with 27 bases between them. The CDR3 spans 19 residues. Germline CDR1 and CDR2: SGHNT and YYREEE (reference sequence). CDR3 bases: TGTGCCAGCAGCTTATTTTTGTTTTTCGGGACGCAAGGCGGCTATGGCTACACCTTC. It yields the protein CASSLFLFFGTQGGYGYTF.

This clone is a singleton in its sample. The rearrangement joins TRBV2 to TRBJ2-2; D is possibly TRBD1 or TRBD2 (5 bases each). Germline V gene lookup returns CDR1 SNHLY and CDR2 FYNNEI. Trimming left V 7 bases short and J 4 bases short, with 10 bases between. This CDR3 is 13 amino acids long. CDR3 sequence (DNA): TGTGCCAGCACCCGGGACGTCACCGGGGAGCTGTTTTTT. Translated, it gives CASTRDVTGELFF.

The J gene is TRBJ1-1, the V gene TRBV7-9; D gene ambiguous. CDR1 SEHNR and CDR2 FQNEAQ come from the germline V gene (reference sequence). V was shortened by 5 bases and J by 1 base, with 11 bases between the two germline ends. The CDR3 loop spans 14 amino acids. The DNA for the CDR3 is TGTGCCAGCAGCCCAGAGGCAGAGAACACTGAAGCTTTCTTT. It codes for CASSPEAENTEAFF.

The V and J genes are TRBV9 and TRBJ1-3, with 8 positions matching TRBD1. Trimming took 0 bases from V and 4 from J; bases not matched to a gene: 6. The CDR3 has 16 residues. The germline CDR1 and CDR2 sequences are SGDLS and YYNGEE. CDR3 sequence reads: CASSVARTGWGNTIYF. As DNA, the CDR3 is TGTGCCAGCAGCGTAGCTCGGACAGGGTGGGGAAACACCATATATTTT.